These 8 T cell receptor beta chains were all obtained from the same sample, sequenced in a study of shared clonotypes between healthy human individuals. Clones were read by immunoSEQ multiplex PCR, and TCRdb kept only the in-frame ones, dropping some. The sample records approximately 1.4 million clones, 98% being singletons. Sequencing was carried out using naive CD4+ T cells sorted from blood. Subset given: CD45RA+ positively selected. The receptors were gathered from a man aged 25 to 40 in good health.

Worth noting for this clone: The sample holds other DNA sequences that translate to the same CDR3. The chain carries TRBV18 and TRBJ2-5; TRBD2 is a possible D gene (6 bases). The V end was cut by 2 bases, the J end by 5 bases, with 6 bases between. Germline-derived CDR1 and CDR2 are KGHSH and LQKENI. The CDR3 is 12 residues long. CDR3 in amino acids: CASSPGGETQYF. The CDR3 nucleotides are TGTGCCAGCTCACCAGGGGGGGAGACCCAGTACTTC.

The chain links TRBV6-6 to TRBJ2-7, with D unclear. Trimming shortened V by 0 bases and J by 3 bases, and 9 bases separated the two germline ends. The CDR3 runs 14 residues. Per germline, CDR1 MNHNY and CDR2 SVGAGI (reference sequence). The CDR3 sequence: CASSYSTLRYEQYF. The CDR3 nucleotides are TGTGCCAGCAGTTACTCGACACTCCGCTACGAGCAGTACTTC.

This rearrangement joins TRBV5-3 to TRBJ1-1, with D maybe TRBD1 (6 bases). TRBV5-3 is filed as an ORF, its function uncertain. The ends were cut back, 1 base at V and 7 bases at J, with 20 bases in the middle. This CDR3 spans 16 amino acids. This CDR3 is CARSLKGDIRGYEAFF. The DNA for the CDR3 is TGTGCCAGAAGCTTGAAGGGGGATATCCGGGGCTATGAAGCTTTCTTT.

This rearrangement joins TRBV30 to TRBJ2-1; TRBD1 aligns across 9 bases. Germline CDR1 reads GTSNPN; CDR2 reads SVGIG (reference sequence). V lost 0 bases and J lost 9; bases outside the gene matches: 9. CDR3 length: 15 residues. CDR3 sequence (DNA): TGTGCCTGGAGTGTAGGGGACAGGGAACGTGGTGAGCAGTTCTTC. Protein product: CAWSVGDRERGEQFF.

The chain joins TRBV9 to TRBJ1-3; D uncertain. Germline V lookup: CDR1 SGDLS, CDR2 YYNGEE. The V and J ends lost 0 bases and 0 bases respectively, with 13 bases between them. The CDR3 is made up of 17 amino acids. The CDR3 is CASSVDRATASGNTIYF. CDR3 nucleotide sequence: TGTGCCAGCAGCGTAGATCGCGCGACGGCCTCTGGAAACACCATATATTTT.

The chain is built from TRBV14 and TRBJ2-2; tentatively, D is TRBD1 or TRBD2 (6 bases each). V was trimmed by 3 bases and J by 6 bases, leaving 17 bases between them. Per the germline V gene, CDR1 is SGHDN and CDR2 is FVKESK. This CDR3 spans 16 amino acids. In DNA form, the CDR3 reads TGTGCCAGCAGCCAGACGACGGGGGCTAGCTCCGGGGAGCTGTTTTTT. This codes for CASSQTTGASSGELFF.

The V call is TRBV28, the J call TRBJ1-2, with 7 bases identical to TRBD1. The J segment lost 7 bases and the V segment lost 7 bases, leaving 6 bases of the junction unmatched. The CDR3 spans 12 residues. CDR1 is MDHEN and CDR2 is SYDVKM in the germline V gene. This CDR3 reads CASTEQGSGYTF. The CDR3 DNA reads TGTGCCAGCACCGAACAGGGGTCTGGCTACACCTTC.

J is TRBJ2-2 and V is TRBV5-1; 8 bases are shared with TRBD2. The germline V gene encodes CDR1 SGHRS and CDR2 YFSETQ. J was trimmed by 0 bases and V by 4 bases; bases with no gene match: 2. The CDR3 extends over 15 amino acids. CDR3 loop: CASSPTSANTGELFF. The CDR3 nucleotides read TGCGCCAGCAGCCCGACTAGCGCGAACACCGGGGAGCTGTTTTTT.